The 27 T cell receptor beta chains in this list originate from one sample, sequenced in a study of Ad26.COV2.S vaccination and SARS-CoV-2 variants. Libraries were prepared by immunoSEQ multiplex PCR; TCRdb keeps only in-frame clonotypes and omits some of them. The sample shows some 300,000 clones, around 85% of them seen only once. Treatment noted: around 19 received Ad26.COV2.S at low or high dose, single or two shots; 5 received placebo; per-sample allocation not given. Sampling took place 63 days after the first vaccine or placebo injection. The sample consisted of peripheral blood, taken in a trial of Ad26.COV2.S vaccine versus placebo. The receptors here all came from a person between 18 and 60 years old who received the Ad26.COV2.S COVID-19 vaccine or a placebo.

This rearrangement joins TRBV5-5 to TRBJ1-5; D is perhaps TRBD1 (5 bases). The V gene's germline CDR1 is SGHKS and CDR2 YYEKEE (reference sequence). CDR3 length: 16 amino acids. Trimming removed 0 bases from V and 0 bases from J, with 10 bases in between. The CDR3 DNA follows: TGTGCCAGCAGCTTGGAGGGGCATAATAGCAATCAGCCCCAGCATTTT. This encodes CASSLEGHNSNQPQHF.

This rearrangement joins TRBV20-1 to TRBJ1-4; D unresolved. V dropped 3 bases and J dropped 4 bases, with 3 bases sitting between them. The CDR3 loop spans 11 amino acids. Germline CDR1 and CDR2: DFQATT and SNEGSKA (reference sequence). CDR3 DNA sequence: TGCAGTGCTAGCGGTAATGAAAAACTGTTTTTT. Its protein is CSASGNEKLFF.

This chain uses TRBV5-1 with TRBJ2-1, with TRBD1 matching over 10 bases. The CDR3 is 15 residues long. Germline lookup yields CDR1 SGHRS and CDR2 YFSETQ. The V segment lost 4 bases and the J segment 4 bases; nucleotides outside the gene matches: 5. The CDR3 sequence is CASSTGTGEYNEQFF. CDR3 nucleotide sequence: TGCGCCAGCAGCACCGGGACAGGGGAGTACAATGAGCAGTTCTTC.

The V call is TRBV29-1, the J call TRBJ2-7; no clear D gene. This CDR3 spans 15 amino acids. Germline V gene data show CDR1 as SQVTM and CDR2 as ANQGSEA. The V and J ends lost 0 bases and 2 bases respectively, with 14 bases between them. CDR3 loop: CSVEEGARAPYEQYF. CDR3 nucleotide sequence: TGCAGCGTTGAAGAAGGCGCCCGGGCCCCCTACGAGCAGTACTTC.

This clone appeared once. The DNA of the CDR3 is TGTGCCAGCAGCTTACGGTTAAGAGGGCGGGACTCAACGTACCAAGAGACCCAGTACTTC. As protein: CASSLRLRGRDSTYQETQYF. The gene calls are TRBV7-8 and TRBJ2-5, with D possibly being TRBD2 (6 bases). Per germline, CDR1 SGHVS and CDR2 FQNEAQ. V dropped 2 bases and J dropped 0 bases, with 25 bases sitting between them. The CDR3 extends over 20 amino acids.

The rearrangement joins TRBV6-6 to TRBJ1-2, with D tentatively TRBD1 (6 bases). The germline V gene has CDR1 MNHNY and CDR2 SVGAGI (reference sequence). This CDR3 has 18 residues. Trimming removed 5 bases from V and 0 bases from J, with 22 bases in between. The DNA of the CDR3 is TGTGCCAGCAGTCCCTGGGGGCTACGTGCTCAAACTAACTATGGCTACACCTTC. Residues: CASSPWGLRAQTNYGYTF.

The chain has TRBV6-5 and TRBJ1-2; D not certain. Germline V CDR1 and CDR2: MNHEY, SVGAGI. With 0 bases removed from V and 8 bases from J, the gap between germline ends came to 13 bases. This CDR3 comprises 14 residues. The CDR3 reads CASSYSSELTGYTF. The CDR3 nucleotides are TGTGCCAGCAGTTACTCGAGTGAACTCACGGGCTACACCTTC.

The gene calls are TRBV7-2 and TRBJ1-1; D not certain. Germline loops: CDR1 SGHTA, CDR2 FQGNSA. Trimming shortened V by 5 bases and J by 1 base, and 8 bases separated the two germline ends. This CDR3 spans 13 amino acids. The CDR3 sequence: CASSTQANTEAFF. The CDR3 DNA reads as TGTGCCAGCAGCACCCAGGCGAACACTGAAGCTTTCTTT.

The chain is built from TRBV11-2 and TRBJ1-3; D is uncertain. Per germline, CDR1 SGHAT and CDR2 FQNNGV. Trimming took 1 base from V and 10 from J, leaving 14 bases between them. The CDR3 has 14 residues. CDR3: CASSLAGTHPTIYF. The CDR3 DNA is TGTGCCAGCAGCTTAGCGGGCACCCACCCAACCATATATTTT.

The genes are TRBV19 and TRBJ2-7; D call uncertain. This CDR3 is built from 15 residues. CDR1 and CDR2 (germline): LNHDA, SQIVND (reference sequence). Trimming removed 4 bases from V and 2 bases from J, with 15 bases in between. In nucleotides, the CDR3 is TGTGCCAGTAGTACCCTAAGGGTAGGAGCCTACGAGCAGTACTTC. It codes for CASSTLRVGAYEQYF.

This clone appeared a few times. The chain is built from TRBV5-1 and TRBJ1-6; possibly TRBD1 for D (5 bases). Germline V gene lookup returns CDR1 SGHRS and CDR2 YFSETQ. V was clipped by 0 bases and J by 6 bases, with 10 bases between them. The CDR3 covers 15 residues. The CDR3 here is CASSLAYRSNSPLHF. DNA for the CDR3: TGCGCCAGCAGCTTGGCGTACAGGAGTAATTCACCCCTCCACTTT.

The chain has TRBV4-2 and TRBJ1-5; D remains unclear. Germline CDR1 reads LGHNA; CDR2 reads YNFKEQ. Trimming shortened V by 2 bases and J by 7 bases, and 12 bases separated the two germline ends. The CDR3 covers 14 residues. The chain's CDR3 is CASSQSDGRQPQHF. CDR3 bases: TGTGCCAGCAGCCAAAGCGATGGGAGGCAGCCCCAGCATTTT.

This chain links TRBV28 with TRBJ1-2; maybe TRBD1 (5 bases). Between the trimmed V and J ends, which lost 4 bases and 8 bases, there was a span of 11 bases. In germline, CDR1 is MDHEN, CDR2 SYDVKM. This CDR3 is 12 amino acids long. The CDR3 loop reads CASSSQGEGYTF. CDR3 nucleotides: TGTGCCAGCAGTTCTCAGGGAGAGGGCTACACCTTC.

This chain connects TRBV15 to TRBJ2-5, with D possibly TRBD2 on 6 matching bases. Deletions cut 5 bases from V and 1 base from J, with 17 bases between. Per the germline V gene, CDR1 is LNHNV and CDR2 is YYDKDF (reference sequence). CDR3 length equals 16 residues. The CDR3 DNA reads as TGTGCCACCAGCGGCCGCACCGGGGGTCCCCAAGAGACCCAGTACTTC. Amino acids: CATSGRTGGPQETQYF. Full variable domain (outside the CDR3, taken from reference TRBV15 and TRBJ2-5): DAMVIQNPRYQVTQFGKPVTLSCSQTLNHNVMYWYQQKSSQAPKLLFHYYDKDFNNEADTPDNFQSRRPNTSFCFLDIRSPGLGDTAMYLCATSGRTGGPQETQYFGPGTRLLVL.

The chain links TRBV7-8 to TRBJ1-2; perhaps TRBD1 as D (6 bases). This CDR3 has 13 residues. Germline lookup yields CDR1 SGHVS and CDR2 FQNEAQ. Trimming pared 0 bases from V and 4 bases from J, leaving 6 bases between. This CDR3 is CASSLADSYGYTF. The CDR3 nucleotides read TGTGCCAGCAGCTTAGCGGACAGCTATGGCTACACCTTC. Full variable domain (rest looked up from reference TRBV7-8 and TRBJ1-2): GAGVSQSPRYKVAKRGQDVALRCDPISGHVSLFWYQQALGQGPEFLTYFQNEAQLDKSGLPSDRFFAERPEGSVSTLKIQRTQQEDSAVYLCASSLADSYGYTFGSGTRLTVV.

This chain connects TRBV11-2 to TRBJ1-4; 8 bases fit TRBD1. The CDR3 length is 15 residues. Germline V CDR1 and CDR2: SGHAT, FQNNGV. V shed 2 bases and J 5 bases; nucleotides not matched to a gene: 4. CDR3 sequence reads: CASSLMTGDNEKLFF. The CDR3 DNA follows: TGTGCCAGCAGCTTAATGACAGGGGACAATGAAAAACTGTTTTTT. The full variable domain, with the rest looked up from reference TRBV11-2 and TRBJ1-4, is EAGVAQSPRYKIIEKRQSVAFWCNPISGHATLYWYQQILGQGPKLLIQFQNNGVVDDSQLPKDRFSAERLKGVDSTLKIQPAKLEDSAVYLCASSLMTGDNEKLFFGSGTQLSVL.

This rearrangement joins TRBV5-4 to TRBJ2-3; TRBD2 agrees at 15 bases. The CDR3 length is 16 residues. Germline lookup yields CDR1 SGHNT and CDR2 YYREEE (reference sequence). J was trimmed by 7 bases and V by 4 bases; bases with no gene match: 7. In DNA form, the CDR3 reads TGTGCCAGCAGCCGTAGGACTAGCGGGGGGGCGAATACGCAGTATTTT. Protein sequence: CASSRRTSGGANTQYF.

J is TRBJ1-2 and V is TRBV7-8, with TRBD1 identical over 7 bases. Germline trimming cut 2 bases from V and 4 bases from J; bases unmatched to any gene: 10. The CDR3 is 16 residues long. CDR1 is SGHVS, CDR2 FQNEAQ, per germline. CDR3 amino acids: CASSLRTRGRVYGYTF. In DNA form, the CDR3 reads TGTGCCAGCAGCTTAAGAACGAGGGGGCGCGTCTATGGCTACACCTTC.

V gene TRBV12-5 combines with J gene TRBJ1-3; TRBD1 is a possible D gene (5 bases). The CDR3 has 12 amino acids. Germline lookup yields CDR1 LGHNT and CDR2 FRNRAP. V lost 4 bases to trimming and J lost 7 bases, with 8 bases between them. CDR3 loop: CASGSEGNTIYF. The CDR3 region has the DNA TGTGCTAGTGGTTCCGAGGGGAACACCATATATTTT.

The rearrangement links TRBV7-6 to TRBJ2-2; the D gene is possibly TRBD2 (5 bases). Germline-derived CDR1 and CDR2 are SGHVS and FNYEAQ. The CDR3 runs to 15 residues. The V and J ends lost 4 bases and 4 bases respectively, with 13 bases between them. CDR3 sequence reads: CASSWEWGATGELFF. CDR3 DNA: TGTGCCAGCAGCTGGGAGTGGGGTGCCACCGGGGAGCTGTTTTTT.

The chain recombines TRBV12-2 with TRBJ2-3. TRBV12-2 represents a pseudogene. This CDR3 contains 17 residues. In DNA form, the CDR3 reads TGTGCAAGTCGCGCCAGTACGGCAATTCCTAGCACAGATACGCAGTATTTT. Residues: CASRASTAIPSTDTQYF.

The V and J genes are TRBV5-8 and TRBJ1-1; D gene unclear. Trimming took off 5 bases at V and 6 bases at J, with 17 bases between the two ends. The CDR3 extends over 14 amino acids. Germline V gene sequence: CDR1 SGHTS, CDR2 YDEGEE. The CDR3 DNA reads as TGTGCCAGCAGAGAACCAGGTGACTGGGCTGAAGCTTTCTTT. It yields the protein CASREPGDWAEAFF.

This clone was observed a handful of times. This sequence joins TRBV7-6 and TRBJ1-5, with D hard to call. Germline CDR1 and CDR2: SGHVS and FNYEAQ. The CDR3 sequence is 14 residues long. V gave up 1 base and J gave up 2 bases, with 6 bases separating them. CDR3 nucleotides: TGTGCCAGCAGCTTAGAGGCTTGCAATCAGCCCCAGCATTTT. It is translated as CASSLEACNQPQHF.

This clone was recorded once. The V call is TRBV28, the J call TRBJ2-3, with 8 positions matching TRBD1. With V trimmed by 6 bases and J by 3 bases, 5 bases remained unmatched. CDR1 is MDHEN, CDR2 SYDVKM, per germline. The CDR3 consists of 14 residues. The CDR3 bases are TGTGCCAGCAGCCTGACAGGGGTAACAGATACGCAGTATTTT. Protein product: CASSLTGVTDTQYF.

The V and J genes are TRBV4-2 and TRBJ2-3, with D possibly matching TRBD2 (7 bases). Germline V CDR1 and CDR2: LGHNA, YNFKEQ. This CDR3 has 14 residues. Trimming removed 1 base from V and 5 bases from J, with 10 bases in between. CDR3: CASSQGGGGDTQYF. In nucleotides, the CDR3 is TGTGCCAGCAGCCAAGGGGGAGGGGGAGATACGCAGTATTTT.

V gene TRBV19 combines with J gene TRBJ1-5; possible D gene TRBD1, 6 bases. This CDR3 region has 13 residues. The germline CDR1 and CDR2 sequences are LNHDA and SQIVND (reference sequence). Trimming pared 7 bases from V and 3 bases from J, leaving 10 bases between. DNA for the CDR3: TGTGCCAGTAAAACAGGGTTCAATCAGCCCCAGCATTTT. This gives the protein CASKTGFNQPQHF.

The V gene is TRBV4-2, the J gene TRBJ1-6, with 9 positions matching TRBD1. This CDR3 is built from 21 residues. V dropped 4 bases and J dropped 2; count of bases not matched to a gene: 18. Germline lookup yields CDR1 LGHNA and CDR2 YNFKEQ. The CDR3 DNA reads as TGTGCCAGCAGCCCCCTCCTAGCACGGGACAGGGATATCACCTATAATTCACCCCTCCACTTT. Translation gives CASSPLLARDRDITYNSPLHF.